The 25 T cell receptor beta chains given below trace back to one sample, sequenced in a study of Ad26.COV2.S vaccination and SARS-CoV-2 variants. TCRdb's table, derived via immunoSEQ multiplex PCR, lists solely in-frame clones and lacks some. The sample carries roughly 320,000 clones, 85% to 90% recorded once. This sample's treatment: roughly 19 received Ad26.COV2.S at low or high dose, single or two shots; 5 received placebo; per-sample allocation not given. Sampling took place 63 days after the first vaccine or placebo injection. Specimen: peripheral blood, collected in a trial of Ad26.COV2.S vaccine versus placebo. The receptors here all came from a person between 18 and 60 years old who received the Ad26.COV2.S COVID-19 vaccine or a placebo.

The chain carries TRBV14 and TRBJ2-7, with D unclear. Trimming removed 0 bases at V and 5 bases at J, with 11 bases between. The CDR3 has 14 residues. Germline V lookup: CDR1 SGHDN, CDR2 FVKESK. The CDR3 spells CASSQDREPNEQYF. CDR3 nucleotide sequence: TGTGCCAGCAGCCAAGATCGCGAGCCCAACGAGCAGTACTTC.

The rearrangement links TRBV15 to TRBJ1-2; 10 bases match TRBD1. This CDR3 spans 17 amino acids. V was clipped by 1 base and J by 4 bases; unmatched bases: 9. The V gene's germline CDR1 is LNHNV and CDR2 YYDKDF (reference sequence). The CDR3 region has the DNA TGTGCCACCAGCAGAGGGACAGGGGGAATTCGGGTCTATGGCTACACCTTC. This translates into CATSRGTGGIRVYGYTF.

CDR3 protein: CAGQLNTEAFF. CDR3 bases: TGTGCCGGGCAGTTGAACACTGAAGCTTTCTTT. This chain joins TRBV6-5 and TRBJ1-1, with unresolved D. V was clipped by 11 bases and J by 0 bases, with 7 bases between them. Germline V gene lookup returns CDR1 MNHEY and CDR2 SVGAGI. The CDR3 sequence is 11 residues long.

The chain employs TRBV5-6 and TRBJ1-2; D uncertain. Deletions cut 3 bases from V and 6 bases from J, with 15 bases between. Germline V lookup: CDR1 SGHDT, CDR2 YYEEEE. This CDR3 region has 14 residues. For the CDR3, the DNA is TGTGCCAGCAGCTACGGGCCCCAATCGGATGGCTACACCTTC. Amino acids: CASSYGPQSDGYTF.

V gene TRBV29-1 combines with J gene TRBJ2-7, with 10 bases matching TRBD1. The trim removed 4 bases at V and 5 bases at J, leaving 5 bases unmatched. The V gene's germline CDR1 is SQVTM and CDR2 ANQGSEA. The CDR3 sequence is 13 residues long. The CDR3: CSVGGDRGNEQYF. Here the CDR3 DNA reads TGCAGCGTTGGAGGGGACAGGGGAAACGAGCAGTACTTC.

The rearrangement uses TRBV30 and TRBJ1-3; 8 positions agree with TRBD1. J lost 4 bases, V lost 4 bases, and 15 bases had no gene match. Germline loops: CDR1 GTSNPN, CDR2 SVGIG (reference sequence). The CDR3 consists of 17 residues. CDR3 loop: CAWMRAGGTAGGNTIYF. CDR3 coding DNA: TGTGCCTGGATGAGGGCAGGGGGCACCGCGGGAGGAAACACCATATATTTT.

The chain employs TRBV20-1 and TRBJ2-3, with TRBD2 matching over 7 bases. Germline V gene sequence: CDR1 DFQATT, CDR2 SNEGSKA (reference sequence). The V gene end was trimmed by 3 bases and the J gene end by 2 bases; junction bases not matched to a gene: 11. The CDR3 has 16 residues. CDR3 in DNA: TGCAGTGCTAGTCTGACTAGCCCTGCTTACACAGATACGCAGTATTTT. Translation: CSASLTSPAYTDTQYF.

The rearrangement uses TRBV27 and TRBJ2-1; weak D call: TRBD1 (5 bases). Germline V gene lookup returns CDR1 MNHEY and CDR2 SMNVEV (reference sequence). This CDR3 is 15 amino acids long. With 7 bases removed from V and 5 bases from J, the gap between germline ends came to 18 bases. As DNA, the CDR3 is TGTGCCAGCACCCCCTTGCTAGGGGCCGACAATGAGCAGTTCTTC. Translation gives CASTPLLGADNEQFF.

The chain links TRBV6-2 or TRBV6-3 to TRBJ1-5; D unresolved. CDR3 size: 15 residues. V dropped 5 bases and J dropped 3 bases, with 14 bases sitting between them. CDR1 is MNHEY and CDR2 is SVGEGT in the germline V gene. The CDR3 loop reads CASSPDFRLNQPQHF. The CDR3 nucleotides read TGTGCCAGCAGTCCGGATTTTCGCCTCAATCAGCCCCAGCATTTT.

The genes are TRBV3-1 (or the pseudogene TRBV3-2) and TRBJ2-7; no clear D. V lost 3 bases to trimming and J lost 7 bases, with 10 bases between them. Germline V gene data show CDR1 as LGHDT and CDR2 as YNNKEL (reference sequence). The CDR3 spans 12 residues. The CDR3 bases are TGTGCCAGCAGCCAGCTTCATAGAGAGCAGTACTTC. Its protein is CASSQLHREQYF.

This clone showed up just once. The V and J genes are TRBV6-5 and TRBJ1-1; D not resolved. The germline V and J ends were trimmed by 7 bases and 3 bases, with 15 bases remaining between them. CDR1 MNHEY and CDR2 SVGAGI come from the germline V gene. There are 14 residues in the CDR3. CDR3 amino acids: CASTSMLRDTEAFF. For the CDR3, the DNA is TGTGCCAGCACCTCTATGCTTAGAGACACTGAAGCTTTCTTT.

This chain joins TRBV7-2 and TRBJ2-7; perhaps TRBD1 as D (5 bases). The ends were cut back, 5 bases at V and 2 bases at J, with 19 bases in the middle. Germline-derived CDR1 and CDR2 are SGHTA and FQGNSA. The CDR3 consists of 16 residues. The CDR3 region is CASSPNPGRVTYEQYF. CDR3 nucleotide sequence: TGTGCCAGCAGCCCCAACCCTGGCAGGGTGACCTACGAGCAGTACTTC.

J is TRBJ2-3 and V is TRBV5-1; TRBD2 matches 14 bases. This CDR3 comprises 18 residues. The V segment lost 3 bases and the J segment 1 base; nucleotides outside the gene matches: 7. Germline V lookup: CDR1 SGHRS, CDR2 YFSETQ. This chain's CDR3 is CASSWGPTSGGGTDTQYF. The CDR3 bases are TGCGCCAGCAGCTGGGGCCCGACTAGCGGGGGGGGCACAGATACGCAGTATTTT. The full variable domain, completed using reference TRBV5-1 and TRBJ2-3, is KAGVTQTPRYLIKTRGQQVTLSCSPISGHRSVSWYQQTPGQGLQFLFEYFSETQRNKGNFPGRFSGRQFSNSRSEMNVSTLELGDSALYLCASSWGPTSGGGTDTQYFGPGTRLTVL.

The chain recombines TRBV30 with TRBJ2-6; D perhaps matches TRBD2 (6 bases). This CDR3 is built from 14 residues. The V gene's germline CDR1 is GTSNPN and CDR2 SVGIG (reference sequence). Trimming removed 8 bases from V and 0 bases from J, with 11 bases in between. CDR3 protein: CAGTGSSGANVLTF. The DNA of the CDR3 is TGTGCCGGGACCGGGAGCTCTGGGGCCAACGTCCTGACTTTC.

This clone appeared once. The chain couples TRBV6-5 to TRBJ1-2, with D tentatively TRBD1 (6 bases). Germline V gene data show CDR1 as MNHEY and CDR2 as SVGAGI. This CDR3 spans 14 amino acids. V lost 5 bases to trimming and J lost 5 bases, with 15 bases between them. The CDR3, as DNA: TGTGCCAGCAGTAGAATGAGTCAGGGGTATGGCTACACCTTC. Translating it yields CASSRMSQGYGYTF.

V is TRBV5-1 and J is TRBJ2-2, with a possible D match to TRBD1 (5 bases). V lost 2 bases to trimming and J lost 4 bases, with 18 bases between them. The CDR3 extends over 17 amino acids. Germline CDR1 and CDR2: SGHRS and YFSETQ. CDR3 DNA: TGCGCCAGCAGCTTAGTAAGGACACCGGACCGCACCGGGGAGCTGTTTTTT. The encoded protein is CASSLVRTPDRTGELFF.

In this sample, this clone turned up a few times. The chain couples TRBV19 to TRBJ1-5; 12 bases map to TRBD1. This CDR3 has 17 amino acids. Germline CDR1 is LNHDA and CDR2 is SQIVND (reference sequence). V lost 4 bases, J lost 7 bases, and 11 bases stayed unmatched. The CDR3: CASSTTGTGGANQPQHF. DNA for the CDR3: TGTGCCAGTAGTACCACCGGGACAGGGGGCGCGAACCAGCCCCAGCATTTT.

V usage is TRBV9 and J usage is TRBJ1-5; 9 nucleotides align to TRBD1. This CDR3 spans 14 amino acids. V trimming: 3 bases; J trimming: 7 bases; junction bases outside the gene matches: 5. Germline values: CDR1 SGDLS, CDR2 YYNGEE. CDR3 region: CASSATGGRQPQHF. The CDR3 coding sequence is TGTGCCAGCAGCGCTACAGGGGGCAGACAGCCCCAGCATTTT.

The V and J genes are TRBV6-1 and TRBJ1-1; D unclear. The germline gives CDR1 MNHNS, CDR2 SASEGT. Trimming cost V 2 bases and J 6 bases, with 13 bases left between them. CDR3 length: 14 residues. Here the CDR3 DNA reads TGTGCCAGCAGTGAAAATGAGATCGCGGCTGAAGCTTTCTTT. Translated, it gives CASSENEIAAEAFF.

The rearrangement joins TRBV6-2 or TRBV6-3 to TRBJ2-5; TRBD2 is a possible D gene (8 bases). Trimming removed 3 bases from V and 5 bases from J, with 25 bases in between. The CDR3 sequence is 18 residues long. Germline V gives CDR1 MNHEY, CDR2 SVGEGT. The CDR3 coding sequence is TGTGCCAGCAGTTATGGGACAGCATCCGGGAGGGGGATGGAGACCCAGTACTTC. This codes for CASSYGTASGRGMETQYF.

In its sample, this clone was seen once. The chain links TRBV27 to TRBJ1-6, with 7 positions matching TRBD1. J was trimmed by 7 bases and V by 7 bases; bases with no gene match: 10. In germline, CDR1 is MNHEY, CDR2 SMNVEV (reference sequence). This CDR3 is 15 amino acids long. The CDR3: CASNPWTGLNSPLHF. The CDR3 region has the DNA TGTGCCAGCAACCCATGGACAGGTTTGAATTCACCCCTCCACTTT.

This clone was recorded only once. The chain links TRBV29-1 to TRBJ2-1; D is uncertain. Germline CDR1 reads SQVTM; CDR2 reads ANQGSEA. The V gene lost 4 bases and the J gene lost 3 bases, with 7 bases spanning the gap. The CDR3 sequence is 12 residues long. For the CDR3, the DNA is TGCAGCGTTGTTGGTAGCTACAATGAGCAGTTCTTC. This gives the protein CSVVGSYNEQFF.

The rearrangement uses TRBV3-1 (or the pseudogene TRBV3-2) and TRBJ2-5, with D perhaps TRBD1 or TRBD2 (6 bases each). The CDR3 runs to 15 residues. V was pared by 3 bases and J by 5 bases, with 16 bases between. The germline V gene has CDR1 LGHDT and CDR2 YNNKEL (reference sequence). The CDR3 protein is CASSHWDRRGETQYF. The CDR3 bases are TGTGCCAGCAGCCATTGGGATAGGAGGGGGGAGACCCAGTACTTC.

The chain employs TRBV19 and TRBJ1-1; the D gene is possibly TRBD1 (6 bases). V shed 4 bases and J shed 1 base, with 10 bases lying between them. Germline loops: CDR1 LNHDA, CDR2 SQIVND (reference sequence). The CDR3 totals 14 residues. The CDR3 sequence is CASSTQGWNTEAFF. CDR3 DNA: TGTGCCAGTAGTACCCAGGGGTGGAACACTGAAGCTTTCTTT.

This sequence joins TRBV5-1 and TRBJ2-1; 11 bases are a match to TRBD2. The CDR3 covers 16 residues. Germline CDR1 SGHRS, CDR2 YFSETQ. Losses at the gene ends were 3 bases for V and 9 bases for J; bases not matched to a gene: 11. CDR3 region: CASSWAELAGATEQFF. In DNA, the CDR3 is TGCGCCAGCAGCTGGGCAGAACTAGCGGGGGCGACTGAGCAGTTCTTC. The full variable domain, its missing parts supplied by reference TRBV5-1 and TRBJ2-1, is KAGVTQTPRYLIKTRGQQVTLSCSPISGHRSVSWYQQTPGQGLQFLFEYFSETQRNKGNFPGRFSGRQFSNSRSEMNVSTLELGDSALYLCASSWAELAGATEQFFGPGTRLTVL.